The sequence of this TCR beta chain was determined in a study of T cells after yellow fever vaccination. Study-level findings and limits: Weaker overall was a secondary response that nonetheless peaked faster, on day 5 versus 15. It was a small share of clonotypes that appeared in both CD4 and CD8 compartments.

TCRdb used MiXCR to reprocess the 5' RACE reads, holding one entry per CDR3 protein. The sample lists some 120,000 distinct CDR3 sequences, 15% occurring once. Comments on this clonotype: The antigen is unknown.

This receptor was identified in a man aged 18 to 30 who received the YFV17D yellow fever vaccine. Here the sequenced sample was CD8+ T cells sorted from PBMCs, taken 5 days after the yellow fever booster vaccination.

The CDR3 sequence is CASSFGVGEQFF. Here the CDR3 DNA reads TGTGCCAGCAGTTTTGGAGTGGGGGAGCAGTTCTTC. The chain has TRBV27 and TRBJ2-1; D is ambiguous. Germline CDR1 is MNHEY and CDR2 is SMNVEV (reference sequence). The CDR3 runs to 12 residues. V was shortened by 3 bases and J by 10 bases, with 10 bases between the two germline ends.